This TCR beta chain was retrieved from a study of shared T cell receptors in the human thymus. The table came from immunoSEQ multiplex PCR; TCRdb's copy has only in-frame clones and leaves some out. The repertoire holds hundreds of thousands of clones, with roughly 88% as singletons. The count of this clone is one. The CDR3 spans 17 residues. J was trimmed by 1 base and V by 6 bases; bases with no gene match: 11. The V gene's germline CDR1 is KGHSH and CDR2 LQKENI. These data were also reused for a study on human thymus T cells. That work contributes: The donors were infants in Finland with congenital heart defects, otherwise immunologically healthy. Resections were taken during corrective heart surgery, and the thymus tissue came from these. Unrelated individuals reportedly shared highly overlapping thymic TCR repertoires.

The sequence derives from a boy younger than two with a congenital heart defect. V is TRBV18 and J is TRBJ1-2; 10 bases are shared with TRBD1. Sequenced input: thymocytes. CDR3 amino acids: CASSPGQGSLYNYGYTF. CDR3 nucleotides: TGTGCCAGCTCCCCGGGACAGGGGTCCCTCTATAACTATGGCTACACCTTC.